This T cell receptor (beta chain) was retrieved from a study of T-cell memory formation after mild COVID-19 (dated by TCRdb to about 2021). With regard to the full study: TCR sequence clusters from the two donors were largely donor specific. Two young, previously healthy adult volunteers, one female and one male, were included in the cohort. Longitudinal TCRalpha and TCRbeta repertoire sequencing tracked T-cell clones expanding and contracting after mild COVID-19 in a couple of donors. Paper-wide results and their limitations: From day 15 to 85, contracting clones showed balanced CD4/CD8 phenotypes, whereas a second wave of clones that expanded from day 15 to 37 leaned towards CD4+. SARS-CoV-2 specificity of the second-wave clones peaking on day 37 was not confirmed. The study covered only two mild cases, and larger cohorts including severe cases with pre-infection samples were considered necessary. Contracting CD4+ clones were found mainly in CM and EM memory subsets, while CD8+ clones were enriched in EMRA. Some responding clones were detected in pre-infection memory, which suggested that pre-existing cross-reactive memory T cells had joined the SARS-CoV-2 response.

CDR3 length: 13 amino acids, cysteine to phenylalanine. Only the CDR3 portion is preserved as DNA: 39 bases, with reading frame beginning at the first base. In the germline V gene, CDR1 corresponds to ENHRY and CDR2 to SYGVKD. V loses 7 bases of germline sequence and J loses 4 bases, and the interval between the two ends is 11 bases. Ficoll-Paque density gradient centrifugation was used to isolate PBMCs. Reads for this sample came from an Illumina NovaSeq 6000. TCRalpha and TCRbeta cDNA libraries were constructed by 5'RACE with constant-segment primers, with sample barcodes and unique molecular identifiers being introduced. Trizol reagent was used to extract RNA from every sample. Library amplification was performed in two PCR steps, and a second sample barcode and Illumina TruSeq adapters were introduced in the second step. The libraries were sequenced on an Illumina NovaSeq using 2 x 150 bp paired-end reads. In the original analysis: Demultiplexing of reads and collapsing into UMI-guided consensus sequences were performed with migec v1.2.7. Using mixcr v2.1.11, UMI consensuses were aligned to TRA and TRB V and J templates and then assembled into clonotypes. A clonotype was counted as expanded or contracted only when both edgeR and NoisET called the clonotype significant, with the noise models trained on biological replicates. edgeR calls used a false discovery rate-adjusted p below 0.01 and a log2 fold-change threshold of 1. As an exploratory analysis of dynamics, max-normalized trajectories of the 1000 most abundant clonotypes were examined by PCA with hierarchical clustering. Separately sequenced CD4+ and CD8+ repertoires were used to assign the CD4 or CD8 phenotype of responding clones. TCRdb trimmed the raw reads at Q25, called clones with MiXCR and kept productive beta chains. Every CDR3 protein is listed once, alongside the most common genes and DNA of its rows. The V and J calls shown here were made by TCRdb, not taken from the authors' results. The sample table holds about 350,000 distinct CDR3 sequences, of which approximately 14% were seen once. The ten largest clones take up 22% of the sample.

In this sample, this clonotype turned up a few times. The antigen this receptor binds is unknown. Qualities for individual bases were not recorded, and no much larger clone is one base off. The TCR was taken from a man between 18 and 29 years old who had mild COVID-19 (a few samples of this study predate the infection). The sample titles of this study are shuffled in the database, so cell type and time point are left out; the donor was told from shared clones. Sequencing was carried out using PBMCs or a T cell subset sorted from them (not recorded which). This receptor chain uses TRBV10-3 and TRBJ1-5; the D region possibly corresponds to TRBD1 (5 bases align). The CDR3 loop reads CAIKGGENQPQHF. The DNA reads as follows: TGTGCCATCAAAGGAGGGGAGAATCAGCCCCAGCATTTT.